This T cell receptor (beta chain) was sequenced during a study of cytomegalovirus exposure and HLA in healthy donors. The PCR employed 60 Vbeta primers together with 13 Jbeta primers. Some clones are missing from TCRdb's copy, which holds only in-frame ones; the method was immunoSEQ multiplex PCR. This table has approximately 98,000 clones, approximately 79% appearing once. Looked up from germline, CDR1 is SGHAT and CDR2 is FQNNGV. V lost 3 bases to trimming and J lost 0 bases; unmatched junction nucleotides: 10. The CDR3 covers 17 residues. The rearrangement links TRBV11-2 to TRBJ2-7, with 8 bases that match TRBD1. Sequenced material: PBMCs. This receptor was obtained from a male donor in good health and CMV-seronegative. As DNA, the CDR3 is TGTGCCAGCAGCTTCACTAGGGGGACAGGTGTCTCCTACGAGCAGTACTTC. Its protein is CASSFTRGTGVSYEQYF.